This T cell receptor (beta chain) was observed in a study of T cell repertoires in cytomegalovirus infection. Study context: Matching HLA type and CMV infection were both indicated by public TCR beta signatures.

TCRdb reanalysed the reads using MiXCR and keeps one entry per CDR3 protein. The sample comprises some 900,000 distinct CDR3 sequences, roughly 33% of which are singletons, and 9.5% to 15% rests with the top ten. Study results and caveats: CMV-specific HLA-C-restricted TCR beta clonotypes dominated the ex vivo response.

Points on this clonotype: Its cognate antigen is unknown.

Per germline, CDR1 DFQATT and CDR2 SNEGSKA (reference sequence). Trimming left V 0 bases short and J 0 bases short, with 13 bases between. This CDR3 spans 16 amino acids. This rearrangement joins TRBV20-1 to TRBJ2-3, with D possibly TRBD1 on 5 matching bases. The sample was cultured CD8+ T cells from PBMCs, taken from culture after CMV antigen stimulation. This sequence originates from a human donor in good health (CMV status not recorded). Some clones in this sample may be carry-over from other donors' samples. The CDR3 coding sequence is TGCAGTGCTAGAGATCGATGGGGCCTTAGCACAGATACGCAGTATTTT. Residues: CSARDRWGLSTDTQYF.